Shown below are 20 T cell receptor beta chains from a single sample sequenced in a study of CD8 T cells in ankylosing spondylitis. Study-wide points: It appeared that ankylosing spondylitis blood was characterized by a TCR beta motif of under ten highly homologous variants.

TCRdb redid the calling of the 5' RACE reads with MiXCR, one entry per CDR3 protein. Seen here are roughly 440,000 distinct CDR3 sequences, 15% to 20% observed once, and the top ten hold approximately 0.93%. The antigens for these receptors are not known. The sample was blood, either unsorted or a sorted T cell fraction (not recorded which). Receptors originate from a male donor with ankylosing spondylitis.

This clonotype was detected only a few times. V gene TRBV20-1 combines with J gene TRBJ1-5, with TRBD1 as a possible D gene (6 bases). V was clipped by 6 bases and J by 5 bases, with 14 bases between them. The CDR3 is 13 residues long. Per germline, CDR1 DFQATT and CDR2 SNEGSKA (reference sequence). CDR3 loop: CSAWDTNDQPQHF. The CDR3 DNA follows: TGCAGTGCGTGGGACACCAACGATCAGCCCCAGCATTTT.

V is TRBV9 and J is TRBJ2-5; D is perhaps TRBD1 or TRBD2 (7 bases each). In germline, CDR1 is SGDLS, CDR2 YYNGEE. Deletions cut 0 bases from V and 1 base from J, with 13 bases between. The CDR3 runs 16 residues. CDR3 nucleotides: TGTGCCAGCAGCGTAGACTCAGGGGGGGGCCAAGAGACCCAGTACTTC. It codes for CASSVDSGGGQETQYF.

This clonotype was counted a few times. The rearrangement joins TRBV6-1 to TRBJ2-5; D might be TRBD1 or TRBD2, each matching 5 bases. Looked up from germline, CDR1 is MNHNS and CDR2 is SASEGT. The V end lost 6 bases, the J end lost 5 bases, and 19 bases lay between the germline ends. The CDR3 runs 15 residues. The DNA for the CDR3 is TGTGCCAGCAGCCAACCGGGACCCAGGGAGGAGACCCAGTACTTC. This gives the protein CASSQPGPREETQYF.

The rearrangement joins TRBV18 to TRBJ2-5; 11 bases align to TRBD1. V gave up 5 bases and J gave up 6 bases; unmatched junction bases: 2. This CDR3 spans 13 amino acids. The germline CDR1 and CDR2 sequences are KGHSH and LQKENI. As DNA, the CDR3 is TGTGCCAGCTCATTGGACAGGGGGCAGACCCAGTACTTC. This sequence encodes CASSLDRGQTQYF.

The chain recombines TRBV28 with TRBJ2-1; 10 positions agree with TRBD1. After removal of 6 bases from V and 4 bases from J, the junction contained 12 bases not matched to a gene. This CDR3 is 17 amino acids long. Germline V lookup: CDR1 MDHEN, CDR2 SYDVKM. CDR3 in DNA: TGTGCCAGCAGCCGAGACAGGGGGCAAATTAAATACAATGAGCAGTTCTTC. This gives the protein CASSRDRGQIKYNEQFF. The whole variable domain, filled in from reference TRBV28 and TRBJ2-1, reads DVKVTQSSRYLVKRTGEKVFLECVQDMDHENMFWYRQDPGLGLRLIYFSYDVKMKEKGDIPEGYSVSREKKERFSLILESASTNQTSMYLCASSRDRGQIKYNEQFFGPGTRLTVL.

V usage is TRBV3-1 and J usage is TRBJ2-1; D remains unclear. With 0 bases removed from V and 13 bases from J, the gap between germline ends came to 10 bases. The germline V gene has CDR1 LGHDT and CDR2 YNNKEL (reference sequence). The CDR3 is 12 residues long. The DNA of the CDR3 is TGTGCCAGCAGCCAAGATCTCGGACGTCAGTTCTTC. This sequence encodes CASSQDLGRQFF.

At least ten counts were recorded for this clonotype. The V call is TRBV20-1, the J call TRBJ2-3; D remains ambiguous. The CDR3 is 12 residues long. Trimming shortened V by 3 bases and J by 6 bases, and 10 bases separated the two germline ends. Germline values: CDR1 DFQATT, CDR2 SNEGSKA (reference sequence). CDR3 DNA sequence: TGCAGTGCTAGGAGTAATACCGATACGCAGTATTTT. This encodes CSARSNTDTQYF.

CDR3 amino acids: CSAKGRDHEQYF. For the CDR3, the DNA is TGCAGTGCTAAGGGCAGGGATCACGAGCAGTACTTC. The gene calls are TRBV20-1 and TRBJ2-7; weak D call: TRBD1 (5 bases). V gave up 4 bases and J gave up 5 bases, with 12 bases separating them. Germline values: CDR1 DFQATT, CDR2 SNEGSKA (reference sequence). This CDR3 spans 12 amino acids.

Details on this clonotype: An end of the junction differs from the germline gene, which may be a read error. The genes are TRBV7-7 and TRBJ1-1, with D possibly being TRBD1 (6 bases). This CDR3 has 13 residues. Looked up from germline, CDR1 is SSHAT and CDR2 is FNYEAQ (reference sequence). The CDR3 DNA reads TGTGCTAGCAGCTACAGGGATAACACTGAAGCTTTCTTT. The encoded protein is CASSYRDNTEAFF.

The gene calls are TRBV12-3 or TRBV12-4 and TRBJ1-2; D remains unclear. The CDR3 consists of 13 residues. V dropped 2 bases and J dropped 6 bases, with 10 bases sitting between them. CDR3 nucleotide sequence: TGTGCCAGCAGTTTAAAGAGTTTTCATGGCTACACCTTC. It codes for CASSLKSFHGYTF.

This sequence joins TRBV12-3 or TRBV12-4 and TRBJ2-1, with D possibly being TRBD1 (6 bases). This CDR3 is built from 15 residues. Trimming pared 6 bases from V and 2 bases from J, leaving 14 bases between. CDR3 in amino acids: CASSPDRVTYNEQFF. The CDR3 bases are TGTGCCAGCAGCCCGGACAGAGTTACCTACAATGAGCAGTTCTTC.

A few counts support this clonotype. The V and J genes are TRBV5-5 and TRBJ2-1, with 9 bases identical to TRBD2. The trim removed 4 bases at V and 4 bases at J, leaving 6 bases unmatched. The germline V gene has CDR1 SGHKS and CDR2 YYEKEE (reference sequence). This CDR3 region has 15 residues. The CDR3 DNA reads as TGTGCCAGCAGCGGGACTAGCTGGTGGTACAATGAGCAGTTCTTC. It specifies CASSGTSWWYNEQFF.

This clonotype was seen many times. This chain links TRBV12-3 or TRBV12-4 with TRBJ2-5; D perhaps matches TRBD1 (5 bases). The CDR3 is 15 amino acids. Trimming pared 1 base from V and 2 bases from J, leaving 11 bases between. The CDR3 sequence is CASSLGRQPQETQYF. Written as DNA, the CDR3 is TGTGCCAGCAGTTTAGGGAGACAGCCACAAGAGACCCAGTACTTC.

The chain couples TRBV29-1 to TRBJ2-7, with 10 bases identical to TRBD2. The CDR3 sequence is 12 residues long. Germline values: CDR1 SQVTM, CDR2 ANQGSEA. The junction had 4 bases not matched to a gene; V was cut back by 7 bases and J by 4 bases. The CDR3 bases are TGCAGCGGCGGACTAGCGGATTACGAGCAGTACTTC. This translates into CSGGLADYEQYF.

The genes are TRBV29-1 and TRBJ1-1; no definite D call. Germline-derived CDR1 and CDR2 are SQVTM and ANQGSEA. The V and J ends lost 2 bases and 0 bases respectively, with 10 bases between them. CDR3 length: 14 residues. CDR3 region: CSVESTGLNTEAFF. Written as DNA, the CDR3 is TGCAGCGTTGAAAGTACGGGGTTGAACACTGAAGCTTTCTTT.

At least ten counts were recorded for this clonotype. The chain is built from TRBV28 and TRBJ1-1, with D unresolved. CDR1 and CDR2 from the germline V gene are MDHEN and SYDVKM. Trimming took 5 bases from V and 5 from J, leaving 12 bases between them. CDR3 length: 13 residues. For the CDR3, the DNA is TGTGCCAGCAGTCCGGGGTGGCGGACTGAAGCTTTCTTT. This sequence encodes CASSPGWRTEAFF.

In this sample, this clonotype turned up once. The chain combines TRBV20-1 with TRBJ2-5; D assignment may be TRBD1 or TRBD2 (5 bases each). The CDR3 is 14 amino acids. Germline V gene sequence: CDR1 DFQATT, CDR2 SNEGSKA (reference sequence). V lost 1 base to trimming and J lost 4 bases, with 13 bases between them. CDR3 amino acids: CSARAGTAIETQYF. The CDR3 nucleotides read TGCAGTGCTAGAGCAGGGACGGCGATAGAGACCCAGTACTTC.

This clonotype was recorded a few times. In DNA, the CDR3 is TGCAGTGCTAGGAGCGGGGACTACAATGAGCAGTTCTTC. Amino acid sequence: CSARSGDYNEQFF. The chain recombines TRBV20-1 with TRBJ2-1; TRBD2 matches 7 bases. V was pared by 3 bases and J by 3 bases, with 2 bases of the junction left unmatched. Germline assignment: CDR1 DFQATT and CDR2 SNEGSKA (reference sequence). This CDR3 comprises 13 residues.

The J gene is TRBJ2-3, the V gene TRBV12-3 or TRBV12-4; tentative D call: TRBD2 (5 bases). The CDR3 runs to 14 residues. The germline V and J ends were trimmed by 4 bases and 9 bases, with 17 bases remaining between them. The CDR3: CASSSGNLPGTQYF. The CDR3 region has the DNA TGTGCCAGCAGTTCCGGGAACCTTCCGGGGACGCAGTATTTT.

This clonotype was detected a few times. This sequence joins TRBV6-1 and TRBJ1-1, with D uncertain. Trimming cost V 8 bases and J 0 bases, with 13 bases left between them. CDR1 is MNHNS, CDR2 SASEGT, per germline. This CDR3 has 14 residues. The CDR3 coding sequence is TGTGCCAGCCGGAAGGACGGGGTGAACACTGAAGCTTTCTTT. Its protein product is CASRKDGVNTEAFF.